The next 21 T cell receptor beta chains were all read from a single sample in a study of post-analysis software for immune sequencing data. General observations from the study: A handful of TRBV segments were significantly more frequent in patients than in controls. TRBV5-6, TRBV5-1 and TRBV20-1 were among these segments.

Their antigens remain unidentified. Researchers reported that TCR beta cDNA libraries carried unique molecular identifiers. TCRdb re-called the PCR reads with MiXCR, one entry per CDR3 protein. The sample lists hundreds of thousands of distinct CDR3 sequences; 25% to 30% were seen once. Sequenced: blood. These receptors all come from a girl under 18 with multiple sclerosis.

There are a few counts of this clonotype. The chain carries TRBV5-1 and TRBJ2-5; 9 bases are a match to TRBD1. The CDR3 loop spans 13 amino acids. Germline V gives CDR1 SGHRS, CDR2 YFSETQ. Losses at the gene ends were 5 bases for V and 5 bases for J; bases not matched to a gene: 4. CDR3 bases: TGCGCCAGCAGGGGACAGGGAAGGGAGACCCAGTACTTC. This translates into CASRGQGRETQYF.

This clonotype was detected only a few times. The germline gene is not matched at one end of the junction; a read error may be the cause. The CDR3 DNA reads TGCAGTACTAGCTCGGTCCGGGACAGGGATGACGAGCAGTACTTC. This encodes CSTSSVRDRDDEQYF. The J gene is TRBJ2-7, the V gene TRBV20-1; 9 bases align to TRBD1. Germline V CDR1 and CDR2: DFQATT, SNEGSKA (reference sequence). This CDR3 comprises 15 residues.

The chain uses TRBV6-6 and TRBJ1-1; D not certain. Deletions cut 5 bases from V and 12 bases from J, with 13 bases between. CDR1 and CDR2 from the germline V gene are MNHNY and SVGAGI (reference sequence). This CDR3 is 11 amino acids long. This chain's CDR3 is CASSKVGSTFF. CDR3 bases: TGTGCCAGCAGTAAAGTCGGGTCCACTTTCTTT.

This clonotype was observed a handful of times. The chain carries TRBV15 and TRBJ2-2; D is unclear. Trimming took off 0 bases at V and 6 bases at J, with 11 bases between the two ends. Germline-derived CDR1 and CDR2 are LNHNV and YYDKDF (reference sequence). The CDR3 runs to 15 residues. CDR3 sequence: CATSRDPHYSGELFF. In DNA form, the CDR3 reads TGTGCCACCAGCAGAGATCCTCATTATTCCGGGGAGCTGTTTTTT.

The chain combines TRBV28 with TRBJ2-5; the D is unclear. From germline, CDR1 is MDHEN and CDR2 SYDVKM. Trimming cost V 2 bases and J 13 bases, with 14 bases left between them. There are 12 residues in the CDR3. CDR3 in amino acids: CASSLPGLPGYF. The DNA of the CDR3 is TGTGCCAGCAGTTTACCCGGGCTCCCCGGGTACTTC.

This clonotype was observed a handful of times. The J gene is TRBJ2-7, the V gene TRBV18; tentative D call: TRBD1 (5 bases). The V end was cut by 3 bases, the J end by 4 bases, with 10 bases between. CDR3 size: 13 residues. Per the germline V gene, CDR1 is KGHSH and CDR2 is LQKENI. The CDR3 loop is CASSPTDNYEQYF. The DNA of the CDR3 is TGTGCCAGCTCACCGACAGACAATTACGAGCAGTACTTC.

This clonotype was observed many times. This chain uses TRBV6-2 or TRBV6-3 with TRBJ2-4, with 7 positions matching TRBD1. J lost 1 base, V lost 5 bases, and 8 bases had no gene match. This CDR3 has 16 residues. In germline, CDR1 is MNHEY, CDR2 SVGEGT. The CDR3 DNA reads TGTGCCAGCAGTGGGACAGTCCTAGGGGCCAAAAACATTCAGTACTTC. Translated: CASSGTVLGAKNIQYF.

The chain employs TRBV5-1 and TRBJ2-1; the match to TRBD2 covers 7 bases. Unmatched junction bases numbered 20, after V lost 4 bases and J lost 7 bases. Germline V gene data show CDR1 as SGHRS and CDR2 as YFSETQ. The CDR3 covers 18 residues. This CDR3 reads CASSAPSGTTPFGNEQFF. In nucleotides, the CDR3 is TGCGCCAGCAGCGCTCCCTCCGGGACTACCCCCTTTGGGAATGAGCAGTTCTTC.

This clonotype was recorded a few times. The CDR3 DNA is TGCGCCAGCAGCGGGTGGTTAGGTGGCGAGCAGTACTTC. Its translation: CASSGWLGGEQYF. The V and J genes are TRBV5-1 and TRBJ2-4; D gene ambiguous. With the DNA end fitting TRBJ2-7 better, the J assignment may be wrong. The CDR3 is made up of 13 amino acids. Germline V gene sequence: CDR1 SGHRS, CDR2 YFSETQ.

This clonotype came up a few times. CDR3 sequence (DNA): TGTGCCAGCAGTTTAGAGTATGGCCAGGGTTACAATGAGCAGTTCTTC. Protein: CASSLEYGQGYNEQFF. The genes are TRBV28 and TRBJ2-1, with D possibly matching TRBD1 (5 bases). This CDR3 is built from 16 residues. Germline CDR1 reads MDHEN; CDR2 reads SYDVKM. V lost 2 bases, J lost 4 bases, and 15 bases lay in between.

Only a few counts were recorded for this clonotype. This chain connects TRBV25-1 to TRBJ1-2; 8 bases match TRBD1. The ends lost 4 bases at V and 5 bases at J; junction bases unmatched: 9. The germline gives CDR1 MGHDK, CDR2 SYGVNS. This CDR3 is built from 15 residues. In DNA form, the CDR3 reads TGTGCCAGCAGTGCCCGGGACAGGCATGGATATGGCTACACCTTC. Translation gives CASSARDRHGYGYTF.

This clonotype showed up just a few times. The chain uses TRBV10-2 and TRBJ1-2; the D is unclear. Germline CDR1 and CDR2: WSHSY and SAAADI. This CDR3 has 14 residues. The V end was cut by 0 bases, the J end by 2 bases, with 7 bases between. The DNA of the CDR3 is TGCGCCAGCAGTGAGTCGGGCAGAAACTATGGCTACACCTTC. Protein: CASSESGRNYGYTF.

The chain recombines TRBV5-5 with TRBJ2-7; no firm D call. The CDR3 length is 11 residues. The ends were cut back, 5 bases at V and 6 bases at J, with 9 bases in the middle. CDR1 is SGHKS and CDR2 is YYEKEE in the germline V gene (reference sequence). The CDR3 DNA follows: TGTGCCAGCAGAGAACTCCGCGAGCAGTACTTC. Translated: CASRELREQYF. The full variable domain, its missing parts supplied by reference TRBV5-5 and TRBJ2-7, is DAGVTQSPTHLIKTRGQQVTLRCSPISGHKSVSWYQQVLGQGPQFIFQYYEKEERGRGNFPDRFSARQFPNYSSELNVNALLLGDSALYLCASRELREQYFGPGTRLTVT.

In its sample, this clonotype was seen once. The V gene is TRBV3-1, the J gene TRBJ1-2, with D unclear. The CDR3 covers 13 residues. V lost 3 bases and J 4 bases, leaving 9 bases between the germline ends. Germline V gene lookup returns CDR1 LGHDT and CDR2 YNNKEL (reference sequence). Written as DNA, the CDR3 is TGTGCCAGCAGCCAGAGTCGGATCTATGGCTACACCTTC. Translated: CASSQSRIYGYTF.

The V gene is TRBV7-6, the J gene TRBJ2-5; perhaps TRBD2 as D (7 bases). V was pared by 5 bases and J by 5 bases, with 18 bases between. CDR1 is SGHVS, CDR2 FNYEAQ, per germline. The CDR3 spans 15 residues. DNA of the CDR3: TGTGCCAGCAGCCTAAATTGGGGGGGCCAGGAGACCCAGTACTTC. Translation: CASSLNWGGQETQYF. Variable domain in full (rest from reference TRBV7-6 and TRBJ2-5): GAGVSQSPRYKVTKRGQDVALRCDPISGHVSLYWYRQALGQGPEFLTYFNYEAQQDKSGLPNDRFSAERPEGSISTLTIQRTEQRDSAMYRCASSLNWGGQETQYFGPGTRLLVL.

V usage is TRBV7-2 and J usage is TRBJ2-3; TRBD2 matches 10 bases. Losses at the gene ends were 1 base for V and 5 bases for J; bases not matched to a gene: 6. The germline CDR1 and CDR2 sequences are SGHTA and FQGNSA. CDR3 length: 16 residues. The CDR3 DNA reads TGTGCCAGCAGCTTAGGGCTAGCGGGAGCGGTAGATACGCAGTATTTT. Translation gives CASSLGLAGAVDTQYF. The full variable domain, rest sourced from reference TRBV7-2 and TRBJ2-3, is GAGVSQSPSNKVTEKGKDVELRCDPISGHTALYWYRQSLGQGLEFLIYFQGNSAPDKSGLPSDRFSAERTGGSVSTLTIQRTQQEDSAVYLCASSLGLAGAVDTQYFGPGTRLTVL.

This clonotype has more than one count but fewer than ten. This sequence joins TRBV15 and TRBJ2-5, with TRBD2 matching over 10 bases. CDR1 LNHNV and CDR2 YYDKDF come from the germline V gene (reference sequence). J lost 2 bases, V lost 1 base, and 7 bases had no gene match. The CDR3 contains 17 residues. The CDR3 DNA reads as TGTGCCACCAGCAGAGGTGCGACTAGCGGGCAACAAGAGACCCAGTACTTC. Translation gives CATSRGATSGQQETQYF. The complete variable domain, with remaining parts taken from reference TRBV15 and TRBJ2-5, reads DAMVIQNPRYQVTQFGKPVTLSCSQTLNHNVMYWYQQKSSQAPKLLFHYYDKDFNNEADTPDNFQSRRPNTSFCFLDIRSPGLGDTAMYLCATSRGATSGQQETQYFGPGTRLLVL.

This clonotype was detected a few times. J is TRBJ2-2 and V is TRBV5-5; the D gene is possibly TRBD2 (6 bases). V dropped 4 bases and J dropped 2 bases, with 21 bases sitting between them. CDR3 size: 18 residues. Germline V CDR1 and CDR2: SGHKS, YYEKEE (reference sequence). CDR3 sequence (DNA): TGTGCCAGCAGCCTTCGACCTGGACTACCTATTAACACCGGGGAGCTGTTTTTT. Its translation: CASSLRPGLPINTGELFF.

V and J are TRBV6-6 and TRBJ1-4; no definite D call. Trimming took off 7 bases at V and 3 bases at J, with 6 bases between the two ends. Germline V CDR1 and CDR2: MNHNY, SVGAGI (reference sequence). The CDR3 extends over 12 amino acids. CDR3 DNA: TGTGCCAGCACGCATGCTAATGAAAAACTGTTTTTT. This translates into CASTHANEKLFF.

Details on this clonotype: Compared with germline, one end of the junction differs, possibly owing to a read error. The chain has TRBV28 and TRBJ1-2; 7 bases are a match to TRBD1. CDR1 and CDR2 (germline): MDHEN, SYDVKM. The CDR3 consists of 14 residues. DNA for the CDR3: TGTGCCGGCAGTGCCCCGGGACAGTTATATGGCTACACCTTC. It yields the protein CAGSAPGQLYGYTF.

The CDR3, as DNA: TGCAGTGCTAGCCGCGGGATTTCTACTAATGAAAAACTGTTTTTT. Its protein is CSASRGISTNEKLFF. V is TRBV20-1 and J is TRBJ1-4; D unclear. This CDR3 has 15 residues. Trimming cost V 3 bases and J 2 bases, with 13 bases left between them. From germline, CDR1 is DFQATT and CDR2 SNEGSKA (reference sequence).